These 14 T cell receptor beta chains share one sample of origin, sequenced in a study of blood T cells in healthy people across ages. A second PCR, run for 7 to 11 cycles, used a sample-barcoded 5' primer plus a J-beta primer mix. TCRdb recomputed calls from the 5' RACE reads with MiXCR, one row per CDR3 protein. The sample lists 540,000 or so distinct CDR3 sequences; approximately 25% were seen once. The sample was also linked to a second study, of T cells of mothers and their children.

The material sequenced was blood. All receptors come from a boy younger than 18 in good health.

This chain joins TRBV9 and TRBJ1-2, with D possibly matching TRBD1 (5 bases). Germline CDR1 SGDLS, CDR2 YYNGEE. The length of the CDR3 is 15 residues. V lost 3 bases to trimming and J lost 2 bases, with 14 bases between them. CDR3 coding DNA: TGTGCCAGCAGCGAGCGACGAGGGGCCAACTATGGCTACACCTTC. Its protein is CASSERRGANYGYTF.

This clonotype showed up just a few times. The J gene is TRBJ2-1, the V gene TRBV9; TRBD2 is a possible D gene (5 bases). V lost 4 bases to trimming and J lost 12 bases, with 20 bases between them. In germline, CDR1 is SGDLS, CDR2 YYNGEE. The CDR3 runs 14 residues. The CDR3 is CASSQDSPTMGQFF. In DNA, the CDR3 is TGTGCCAGCAGCCAGGACTCCCCGACAATGGGGCAGTTCTTC.

In this sample, this clonotype turned up a few times. The chain employs TRBV9 and TRBJ1-1, with D possibly TRBD1 on 5 matching bases. This CDR3 comprises 16 residues. Germline loops: CDR1 SGDLS, CDR2 YYNGEE. The V gene lost 0 bases and the J gene lost 0 bases, with 12 bases spanning the gap. The CDR3 spells CASSVGGGTLNTEAFF. The CDR3 bases are TGTGCCAGCAGCGTAGGCGGGGGAACCCTGAACACTGAAGCTTTCTTT.

This clonotype came up many times. The J gene is TRBJ2-7, the V gene TRBV7-2; a weak D match, TRBD2 (5 bases). The CDR3 extends over 14 amino acids. Looked up from germline, CDR1 is SGHTA and CDR2 is FQGNSA. V dropped 1 base and J dropped 0 bases, with 7 bases sitting between them. CDR3 sequence (DNA): TGTGCCAGCAGCTTAGAACGGGACTCCTACGAGCAGTACTTC. It specifies CASSLERDSYEQYF.

The chain couples TRBV7-3 to TRBJ2-3; no clear D gene. Per germline, CDR1 SGHTA and CDR2 FQGTGA. This CDR3 is built from 15 residues. Trimming took 6 bases from V and 2 from J, leaving 15 bases between them. DNA for the CDR3: TGTGCCAGCAGTCCGGACGGTGAAGTCACAGATACGCAGTATTTT. Translated: CASSPDGEVTDTQYF.

The table lists this clonotype with many counts. The chain is built from TRBV13 and TRBJ2-2; 10 nucleotides line up with TRBD1. J was trimmed by 6 bases and V by 5 bases; bases with no gene match: 9. Per germline, CDR1 PRHDT and CDR2 FYEKMQ (reference sequence). This CDR3 is 16 amino acids long. DNA of the CDR3: TGTGCCAGCAGCCTCCCCGGGACAGGGGCCCCCGGGGAGCTGTTTTTT. It is translated as CASSLPGTGAPGELFF.

This rearrangement joins TRBV4-3 to TRBJ2-5; D is tentatively TRBD1 or TRBD2 (5 bases each). Trimming took off 2 bases at V and 5 bases at J, with 30 bases between the two ends. Germline V gene data show CDR1 as LGHNA and CDR2 as YSLEER. This CDR3 comprises 20 residues. As DNA, the CDR3 is TGCGCCAGCAGCCAAAGGGCTATCAACCTCATGGGACCGATTTATGAGACCCAGTACTTC. Its translation: CASSQRAINLMGPIYETQYF.

The chain recombines TRBV4-3 with TRBJ2-5, with D perhaps matching TRBD1 or TRBD2 (5 bases each). The J call may be in error: the DNA end matches TRBJ2-7 better. Germline CDR1 reads LGHNA; CDR2 reads YSLEER. The CDR3 runs 15 residues. CDR3 amino acids: CASSQELGPPYEQYF. The CDR3 DNA reads TGCGCCAGCAGCCAAGAGCTGGGACCGCCCTACGAGCAGTACTTC.

A note on this clonotype: Possible read error: a much larger clone is one base away. Lacking the conserved final phenylalanine or tryptophan, this CDR3 likely reflects a read error. V is TRBV5-6 and J is TRBJ1-3; a weak D match, TRBD1 (5 bases). The CDR3 runs to 14 residues. Germline lookup yields CDR1 SGHDT and CDR2 YYEEEE. V dropped 2 bases and J dropped 2 bases, with 8 bases sitting between them. The CDR3 reads CASSLRGTGNTIYY. For the CDR3, the DNA is TGTGCCAGCAGCTTAAGGGGAACTGGAAACACCATATATTAT.

The chain combines TRBV24-1 with TRBJ2-2; 8 bases agree with TRBD1. Germline V gene lookup returns CDR1 KGHDR and CDR2 SFDVKD. Trimming cost V 4 bases and J 4 bases; bases outside gene matches: 7. The CDR3 is made up of 16 amino acids. CDR3 sequence: CATSDPGGAITGELFF. Here the CDR3 DNA reads TGTGCCACCAGTGACCCAGGGGGCGCGATCACCGGGGAGCTGTTTTTT.

This clonotype was seen a handful of times. The chain couples TRBV9 to TRBJ2-7, with D uncertain. This CDR3 region has 13 residues. Germline CDR1 reads SGDLS; CDR2 reads YYNGEE. V was trimmed by 0 bases and J by 7 bases, leaving 11 bases between them. The CDR3 is CASSVGSLAEQYF. The CDR3 region has the DNA TGTGCCAGCAGCGTAGGGTCTTTGGCAGAGCAGTACTTC.

This clonotype was detected a few times. The chain uses TRBV4-1 and TRBJ2-3; 8 bases fit TRBD1. CDR1 is MGHRA, CDR2 YSYEKL, per germline. The CDR3 extends over 16 amino acids. The V segment lost 3 bases and the J segment 4 bases; nucleotides outside the gene matches: 9. DNA for the CDR3: TGCGCCAGCAGCCATCCTACAGGGGGACCGGCAGATACGCAGTATTTT. It translates to CASSHPTGGPADTQYF.

V gene TRBV20-1 combines with J gene TRBJ2-1; D tentatively reads TRBD1 or TRBD2 (5 bases each). Germline values: CDR1 DFQATT, CDR2 SNEGSKA (reference sequence). Trimming cost V 2 bases and J 6 bases, with 14 bases left between them. The CDR3 spans 14 residues. CDR3 loop: CSARPLGAGNEQFF. The DNA of the CDR3 is TGCAGTGCTAGACCACTAGGGGCGGGCAATGAGCAGTTCTTC.

In the case of this clonotype: Because the CDR3 is missing its conserved closing phenylalanine or tryptophan, this is likely a read error. This rearrangement joins TRBV20-1 to TRBJ2-7, with D possibly being TRBD1 (6 bases). Per germline, CDR1 DFQATT and CDR2 SNEGSKA (reference sequence). V was trimmed by 5 bases and J by 4 bases, leaving 21 bases between them. The CDR3 extends over 15 amino acids. CDR3 residues: CSAETQGNRDYEQYL. CDR3 in DNA: TGCAGTGCTGAAACGCAGGGGAATCGTGATTACGAGCAGTACTTG.